This is a list of T cell receptor beta chains from one sample in a study of blood T cell repertoires in COVID-19. Only in-frame clones appear in the TCRdb table, and some are missing; sequencing was by immunoSEQ multiplex PCR. The sample records hundreds of thousands of clones, 80% to 90% being singletons. Sequencing was carried out using peripheral blood. The receptor source for this set is an older woman with COVID-19, enrolled during active disease. CDR3s leave out the opening cysteine and the closing phenylalanine or tryptophan. The order of the fields is V gene, J gene, CDR3 protein.

V gene: TRBV27
J gene: TRBJ2-1
CDR3 protein: ASSLGGGQDTYNEQF

V gene: TRBV2
J gene: TRBJ1-5
CDR3 protein: ASSGQGDQPQH

V gene: TRBV7-9
J gene: TRBJ1-3
CDR3 protein: ASSNTVSGNTIY

V gene: TRBV19
J gene: TRBJ2-1
CDR3 protein: ASSRETSGRAGNEQF

V gene: TRBV5-6
J gene: TRBJ2-1
CDR3 protein: ASRAGTGFFGEQF

V gene: TRBV7-3
J gene: TRBJ2-2
CDR3 protein: ASSHFSGRAMDTGELF

V gene: TRBV24-1
J gene: TRBJ2-1
CDR3 protein: ATSEVLAGGLDEQF

V gene: TRBV11-2
J gene: TRBJ1-6
CDR3 protein: ASSLDDSWYSPLH

V gene: TRBV6-5
J gene: TRBJ1-1
CDR3 protein: ASRPLTGLNTEAF

V gene: TRBV5-4
J gene: TRBJ2-1
CDR3 protein: ASSPPSGRLAGEQF

V gene: TRBV7-2
J gene: TRBJ1-2
CDR3 protein: ASSPLYTAGGYT